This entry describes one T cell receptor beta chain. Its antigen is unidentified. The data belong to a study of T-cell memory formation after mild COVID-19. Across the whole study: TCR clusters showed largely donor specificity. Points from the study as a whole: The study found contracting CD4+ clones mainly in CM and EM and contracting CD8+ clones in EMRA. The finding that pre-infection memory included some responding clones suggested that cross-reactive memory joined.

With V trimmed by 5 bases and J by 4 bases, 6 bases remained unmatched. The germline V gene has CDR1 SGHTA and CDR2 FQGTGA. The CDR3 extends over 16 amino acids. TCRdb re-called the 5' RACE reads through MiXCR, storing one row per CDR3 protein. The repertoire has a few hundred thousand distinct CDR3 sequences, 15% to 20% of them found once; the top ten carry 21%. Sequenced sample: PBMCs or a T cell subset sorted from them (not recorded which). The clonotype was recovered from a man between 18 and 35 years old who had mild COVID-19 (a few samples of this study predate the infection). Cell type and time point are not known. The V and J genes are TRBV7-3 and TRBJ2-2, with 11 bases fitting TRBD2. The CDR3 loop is CASSPRTSGSTGELFF. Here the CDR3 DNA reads TGTGCCAGCAGCCCCCGGACTAGCGGGTCCACCGGGGAGCTGTTTTTT. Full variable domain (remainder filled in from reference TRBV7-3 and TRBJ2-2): GAGVSQTPSNKVTEKGKYVELRCDPISGHTALYWYRQSLGQGPEFLIYFQGTGAADDSGLPNDRFFAVRPEGSVSTLKIQRTERGDSAVYLCASSPRTSGSTGELFFGEGSRLTVL.